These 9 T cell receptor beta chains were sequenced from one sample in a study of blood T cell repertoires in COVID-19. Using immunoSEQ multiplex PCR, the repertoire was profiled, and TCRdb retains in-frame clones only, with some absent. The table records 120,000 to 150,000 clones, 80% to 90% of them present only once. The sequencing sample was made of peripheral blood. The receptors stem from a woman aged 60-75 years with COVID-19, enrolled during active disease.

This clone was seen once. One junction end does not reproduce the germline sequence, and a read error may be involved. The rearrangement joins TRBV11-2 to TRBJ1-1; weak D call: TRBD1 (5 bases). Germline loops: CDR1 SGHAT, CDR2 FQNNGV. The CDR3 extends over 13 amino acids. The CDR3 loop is CASSFNSDSLGIF. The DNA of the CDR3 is TGTGCCAGCAGCTTCAATTCCGACAGCTTGGGGATCTTT.

The CDR3 DNA reads TGTGCCATCAGTGATGGAGTGGGCTACACCTTC. Protein: CAISDGVGYTF. The genes are TRBV10-3 and TRBJ1-2; D remains unclear. The V and J ends lost 3 bases and 8 bases respectively, with 7 bases between them. Germline lookup yields CDR1 ENHRY and CDR2 SYGVKD. The CDR3 runs 11 residues.

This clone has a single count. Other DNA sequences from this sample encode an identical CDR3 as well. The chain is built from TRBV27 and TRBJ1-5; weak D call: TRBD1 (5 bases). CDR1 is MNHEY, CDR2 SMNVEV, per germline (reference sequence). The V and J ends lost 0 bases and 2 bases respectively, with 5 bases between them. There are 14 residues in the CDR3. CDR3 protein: CASSLSRGNQPQHF. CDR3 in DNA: TGTGCCAGCAGTTTATCCAGGGGCAATCAGCCCCAGCATTTT.

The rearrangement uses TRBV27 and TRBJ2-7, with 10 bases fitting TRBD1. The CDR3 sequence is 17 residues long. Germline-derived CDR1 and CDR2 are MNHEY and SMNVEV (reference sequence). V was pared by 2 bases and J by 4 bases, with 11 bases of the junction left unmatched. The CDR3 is CASSLARQGADTYEQYF. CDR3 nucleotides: TGTGCCAGCAGTTTAGCGAGACAGGGGGCCGATACGTACGAGCAGTACTTC.

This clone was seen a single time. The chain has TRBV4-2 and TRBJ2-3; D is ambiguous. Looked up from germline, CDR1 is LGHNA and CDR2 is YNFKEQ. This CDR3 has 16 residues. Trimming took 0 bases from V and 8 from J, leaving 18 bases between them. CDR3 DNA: TGTGCCAGCAGCCAAGATAGAATGTCGGGTGGTGGTACGCAGTATTTT. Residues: CASSQDRMSGGGTQYF.

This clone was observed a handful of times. The CDR3 loop is CASKRTENQPQHF. In DNA, the CDR3 is TGTGCCAGCAAGAGAACAGAAAATCAGCCCCAGCATTTT. The chain links TRBV6-5 to TRBJ1-5, with D unresolved. This CDR3 region has 13 residues. Trimming took off 7 bases at V and 4 bases at J, with 11 bases between the two ends. The germline V gene has CDR1 MNHEY and CDR2 SVGAGI.

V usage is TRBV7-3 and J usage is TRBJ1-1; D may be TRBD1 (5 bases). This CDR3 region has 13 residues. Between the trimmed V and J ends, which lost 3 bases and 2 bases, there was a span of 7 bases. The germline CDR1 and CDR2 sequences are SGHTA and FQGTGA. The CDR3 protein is CASSFWTNTEAFF. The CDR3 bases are TGTGCCAGCAGCTTTTGGACAAACACTGAAGCTTTCTTT.

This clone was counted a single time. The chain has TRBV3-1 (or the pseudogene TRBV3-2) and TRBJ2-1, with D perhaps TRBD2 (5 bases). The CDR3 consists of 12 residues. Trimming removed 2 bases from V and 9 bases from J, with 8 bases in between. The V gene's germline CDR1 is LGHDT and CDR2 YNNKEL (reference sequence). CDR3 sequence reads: CASSQPSGEQFF. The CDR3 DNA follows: TGTGCCAGCAGCCAACCCAGCGGTGAGCAGTTCTTC.

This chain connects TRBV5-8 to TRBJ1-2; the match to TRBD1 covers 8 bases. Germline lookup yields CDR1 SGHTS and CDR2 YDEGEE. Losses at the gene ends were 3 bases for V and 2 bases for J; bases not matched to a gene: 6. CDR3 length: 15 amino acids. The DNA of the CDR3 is TGTGCCAGCAGCTCTCCGGGACAGGAGAACTATGGCTACACCTTC. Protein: CASSSPGQENYGYTF.